This TCR beta chain was sequenced for a study of blood T cell repertoires in COVID-19. About the research overall: COVID-19 samples from acute and convalescent phases originated in the United States, Italy and Spain.

The CDR3 loop spans 13 amino acids. CDR1 SSHAT and CDR2 FNYEAQ come from the germline V gene (reference sequence). Study processing details: Amplified reference gene primers provided the basis for estimating nucleated cell counts. Sequencing was performed with immunoSEQ multiplex PCR; in TCRdb, only in-frame clones are kept and a portion is missing. That table supplies the V and J calls and clone size; D and trimming were determined from the DNA. Seen here are under 300,000 clones, roughly 90% observed once, and the top ten hold 6.2%. To note about this clone: Its ends do not fully match the called genes, so a read error is possible.

Sequenced material: peripheral blood. The V gene is TRBV7-7, the J gene TRBJ2-5; D is ambiguous. The clonotype was recovered from a man aged 55 to 70 with acute or convalescent COVID-19. CDR3 protein: CASSSGFKETQYF. The CDR3, as DNA: TGTGCTAGCAGCTCGGGTTTTAAAGAGACCCAGTACTTC.